One sample yielded the 7 T cell receptor beta chains listed below, sequenced in a study of OX40 agonist ivuxolimab in advanced cancers. Profiling relied on immunoSEQ multiplex PCR, and the TCRdb table lists in-frame clones only, not all of them. The profile shows about 90,000 clones, 75% to 90% of them singletons. The sample here was CD4+ or CD8+ T cells sorted from blood, taken in a trial of the OX40 agonist ivuxolimab. These receptors came from an adult with an advanced solid tumor such as melanoma, head and neck, liver or kidney cancer.

This clone was observed a single time. The V call is TRBV16, the J call TRBJ2-5; D is unclear. The germline CDR1 and CDR2 sequences are KGHSY and FQNENV. V was shortened by 1 base and J by 0 bases, with 3 bases between the two germline ends. This CDR3 contains 13 residues. For the CDR3, the DNA is TGTGCCAGCAGCCAATATGACCAAGAGACCCAGTACTTC. It is translated as CASSQYDQETQYF.

The CDR3 DNA reads as TGTGCTAGTGCCCCGCCAGGGGGTGAGTACGAGCAGTACTTC. Protein: CASAPPGGEYEQYF. J is TRBJ2-7 and V is TRBV12-5; 7 bases fit TRBD1. The CDR3 runs to 14 residues. The V gene's germline CDR1 is LGHNT and CDR2 FRNRAP. Unmatched junction bases numbered 10, after V lost 7 bases and J lost 4 bases.

V and J are TRBV6-1 and TRBJ2-7, with D maybe TRBD1 (5 bases). This CDR3 comprises 14 residues. Trimming left V 6 bases short and J 0 bases short, with 12 bases between. Germline V gives CDR1 MNHNS, CDR2 SASEGT. The DNA for the CDR3 is TGTGCCAGCAGGATGGACAACCTCTCCTACGAGCAGTACTTC. Protein: CASRMDNLSYEQYF.

The V and J genes are TRBV5-1 and TRBJ2-7; a weak D match, TRBD2 (6 bases). This CDR3 has 13 amino acids. Germline V gives CDR1 SGHRS, CDR2 YFSETQ. V lost 5 bases, J lost 4 bases, and 13 bases lay in between. CDR3 loop: CASRDGAGYEQYF. The CDR3 nucleotides read TGCGCCAGCAGGGACGGGGCGGGATACGAGCAGTACTTC.

The chain combines TRBV6-4 with TRBJ2-1, with D tentatively TRBD1 (5 bases). The germline V and J ends were trimmed by 3 bases and 8 bases, with 20 bases remaining between them. The CDR3 has 16 amino acids. Germline CDR1 and CDR2: MRHNA and SNTAGT. CDR3 in amino acids: CASSEVGEGALDEQFF. The DNA of the CDR3 is TGTGCCAGCAGTGAGGTCGGAGAAGGGGCGCTTGATGAGCAGTTCTTC.

The chain couples TRBV10-3 to TRBJ1-1; no definite D call. Trimming removed 5 bases at V and 4 bases at J, with 8 bases between. The germline gives CDR1 ENHRY, CDR2 SYGVKD. CDR3 length equals 12 residues. CDR3 loop: CAISWVGTEAFF. The DNA of the CDR3 is TGTGCCATCAGTTGGGTTGGCACTGAAGCTTTCTTT.

This rearrangement joins TRBV27 to TRBJ2-7; no definite D call. Germline CDR1 MNHEY, CDR2 SMNVEV (reference sequence). V was cut by 3 bases and J by 0 bases, with 9 bases left in between. The CDR3 has 14 amino acids. The CDR3 coding sequence is TGTGCCAGCAGTTTGGACCGTAACTCCTACGAGCAGTACTTC. It specifies CASSLDRNSYEQYF.